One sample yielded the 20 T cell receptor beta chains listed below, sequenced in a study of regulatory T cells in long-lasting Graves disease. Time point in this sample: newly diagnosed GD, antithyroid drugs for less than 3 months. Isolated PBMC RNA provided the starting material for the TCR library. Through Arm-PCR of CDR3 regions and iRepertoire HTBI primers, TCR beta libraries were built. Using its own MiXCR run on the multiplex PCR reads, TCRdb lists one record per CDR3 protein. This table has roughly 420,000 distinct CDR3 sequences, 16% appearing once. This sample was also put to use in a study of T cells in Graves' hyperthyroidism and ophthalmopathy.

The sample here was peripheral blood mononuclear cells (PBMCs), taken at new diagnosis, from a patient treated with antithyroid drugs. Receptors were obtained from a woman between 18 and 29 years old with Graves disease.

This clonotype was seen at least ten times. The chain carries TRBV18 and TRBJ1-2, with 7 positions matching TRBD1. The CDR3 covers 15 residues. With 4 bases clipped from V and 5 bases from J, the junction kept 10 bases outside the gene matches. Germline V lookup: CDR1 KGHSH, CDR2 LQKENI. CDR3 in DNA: TGTGCCAGCTCACTAGTACCCGGGACAGCATATGGCTACACCTTC. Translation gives CASSLVPGTAYGYTF.

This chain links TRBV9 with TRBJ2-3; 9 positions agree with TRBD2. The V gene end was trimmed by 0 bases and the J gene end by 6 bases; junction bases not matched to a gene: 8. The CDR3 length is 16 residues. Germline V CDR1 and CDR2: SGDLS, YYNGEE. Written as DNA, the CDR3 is TGTGCCAGCAGCGTAGGCGGGAGGGGCTTAAGGGATACGCAGTATTTT. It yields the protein CASSVGGRGLRDTQYF.

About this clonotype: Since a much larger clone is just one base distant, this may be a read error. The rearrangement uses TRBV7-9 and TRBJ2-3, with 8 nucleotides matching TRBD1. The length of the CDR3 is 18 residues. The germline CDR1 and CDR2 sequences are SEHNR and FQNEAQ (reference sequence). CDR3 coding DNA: TGTGCCAGCAGCTTAGCGCGTAGGACAGGGTTTTCGGCAGATGCGCAGTATTTT. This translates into CASSLARRTGFSADAQYF.

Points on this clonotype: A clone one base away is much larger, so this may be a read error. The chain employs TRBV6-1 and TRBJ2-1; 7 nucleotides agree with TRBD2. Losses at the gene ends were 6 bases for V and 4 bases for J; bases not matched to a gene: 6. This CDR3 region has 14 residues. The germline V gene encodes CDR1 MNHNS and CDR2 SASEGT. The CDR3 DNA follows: TGTGCCAGCAGCTACAAGCGGGGATACAATGAGCAGTTCTTC. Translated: CASSYKRGYNEQFF.

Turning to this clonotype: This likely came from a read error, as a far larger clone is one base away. DNA of the CDR3: TGTGCCAGCAGCCAAGGCGACCCGAGCAATCAGCCCCAGTATTTT. Amino acids: CASSQGDPSNQPQYF. The chain has TRBV7-2 and TRBJ1-5, with D uncertain. The DNA end is more similar to TRBJ2-3, so the J call may be wrong. Germline-derived CDR1 and CDR2 are SGHTA and FQGNSA. This CDR3 contains 15 residues.

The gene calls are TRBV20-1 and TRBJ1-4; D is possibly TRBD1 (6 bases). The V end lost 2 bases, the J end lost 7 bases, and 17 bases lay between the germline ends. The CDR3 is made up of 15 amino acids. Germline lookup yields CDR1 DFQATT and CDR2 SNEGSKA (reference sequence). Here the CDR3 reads CSARRGGTWSEKLFF. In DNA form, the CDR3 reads TGCAGTGCTAGAAGGGGGGGGACTTGGTCTGAAAAACTGTTTTTT.

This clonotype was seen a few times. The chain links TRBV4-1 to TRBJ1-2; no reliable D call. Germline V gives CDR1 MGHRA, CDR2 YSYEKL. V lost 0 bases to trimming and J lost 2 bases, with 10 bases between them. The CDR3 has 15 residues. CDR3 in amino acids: CASSQDPAENYGYTF. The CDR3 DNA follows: TGCGCCAGCAGCCAAGATCCGGCAGAGAACTATGGCTACACCTTC.

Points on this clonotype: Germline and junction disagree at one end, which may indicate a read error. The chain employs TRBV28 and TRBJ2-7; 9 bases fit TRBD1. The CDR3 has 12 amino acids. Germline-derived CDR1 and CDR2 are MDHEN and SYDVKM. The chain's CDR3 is CASSLPGTGLLF. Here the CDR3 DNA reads TGTGCCAGCAGTCTCCCCGGGACAGGGCTACTTTTC.

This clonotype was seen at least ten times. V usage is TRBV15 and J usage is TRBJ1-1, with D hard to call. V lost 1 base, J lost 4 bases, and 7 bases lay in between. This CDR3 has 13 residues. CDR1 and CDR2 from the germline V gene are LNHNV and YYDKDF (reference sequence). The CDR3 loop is CATSRGVPTEAFF. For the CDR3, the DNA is TGTGCCACCAGCAGAGGGGTCCCCACTGAAGCTTTCTTT. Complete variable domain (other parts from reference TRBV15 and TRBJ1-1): DAMVIQNPRYQVTQFGKPVTLSCSQTLNHNVMYWYQQKSSQAPKLLFHYYDKDFNNEADTPDNFQSRRPNTSFCFLDIRSPGLGDTAMYLCATSRGVPTEAFFGQGTRLTVV.

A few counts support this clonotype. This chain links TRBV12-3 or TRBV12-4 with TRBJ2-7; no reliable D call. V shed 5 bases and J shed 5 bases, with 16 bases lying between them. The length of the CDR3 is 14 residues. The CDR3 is CASSLSGLRDEQYF. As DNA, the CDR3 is TGTGCCAGCAGTCTCTCGGGCCTCCGAGACGAGCAGTACTTC.

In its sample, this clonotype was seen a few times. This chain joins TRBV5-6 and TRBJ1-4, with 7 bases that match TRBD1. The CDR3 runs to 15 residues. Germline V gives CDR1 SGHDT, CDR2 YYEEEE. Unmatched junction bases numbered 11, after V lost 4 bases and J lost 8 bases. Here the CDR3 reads CASSPAGQPTEKLFF. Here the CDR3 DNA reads TGTGCCAGCAGCCCAGCGGGACAGCCCACAGAAAAACTGTTTTTT. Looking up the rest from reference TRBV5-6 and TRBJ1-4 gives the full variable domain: DAGVTQSPTHLIKTRGQQVTLRCSPKSGHDTVSWYQQALGQGPQFIFQYYEEEERQRGNFPDRFSGHQFPNYSSELNVNALLLGDSALYLCASSPAGQPTEKLFFGSGTQLSVL.

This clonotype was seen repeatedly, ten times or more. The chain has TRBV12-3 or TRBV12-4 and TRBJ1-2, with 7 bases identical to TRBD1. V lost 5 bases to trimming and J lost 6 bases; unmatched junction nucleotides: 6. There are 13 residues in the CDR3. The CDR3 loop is CASSVDRDDGYTF. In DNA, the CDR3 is TGTGCCAGCAGTGTTGACAGGGATGATGGCTACACCTTC.

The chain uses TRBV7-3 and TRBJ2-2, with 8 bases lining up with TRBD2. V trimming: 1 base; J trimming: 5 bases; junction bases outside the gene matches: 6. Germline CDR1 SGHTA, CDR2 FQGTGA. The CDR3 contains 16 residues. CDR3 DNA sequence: TGTGCCAGCAGCTTAATGAGTAGCGGGAATACCGGGGAGCTGTTTTTT. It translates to CASSLMSSGNTGELFF.

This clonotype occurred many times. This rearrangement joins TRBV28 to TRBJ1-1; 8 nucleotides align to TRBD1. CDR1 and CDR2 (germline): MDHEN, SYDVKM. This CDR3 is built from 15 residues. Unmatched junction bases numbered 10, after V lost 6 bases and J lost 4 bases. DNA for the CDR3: TGTGCCAGCAGCCCACACGGACAGGGAGGCACTGAAGCTTTCTTT. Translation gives CASSPHGQGGTEAFF.

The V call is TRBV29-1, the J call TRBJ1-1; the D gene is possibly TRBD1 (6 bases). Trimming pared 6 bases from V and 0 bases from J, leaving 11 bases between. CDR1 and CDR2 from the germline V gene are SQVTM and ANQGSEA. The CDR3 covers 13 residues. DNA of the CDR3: TGCAGCGTATGGACAGACATGAACACTGAAGCTTTCTTT. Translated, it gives CSVWTDMNTEAFF.

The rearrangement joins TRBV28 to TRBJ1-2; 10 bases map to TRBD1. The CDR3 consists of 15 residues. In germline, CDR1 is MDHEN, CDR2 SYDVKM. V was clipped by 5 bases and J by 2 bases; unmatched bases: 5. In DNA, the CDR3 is TGTGCCAGCAGTGCCCCGGGACAGGGGAACTATGGCTACACCTTC. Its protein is CASSAPGQGNYGYTF.

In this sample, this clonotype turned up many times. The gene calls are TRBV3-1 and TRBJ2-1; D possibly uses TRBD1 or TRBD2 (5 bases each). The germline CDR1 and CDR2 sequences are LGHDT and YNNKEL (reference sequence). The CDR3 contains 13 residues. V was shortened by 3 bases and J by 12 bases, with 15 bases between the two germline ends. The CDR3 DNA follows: TGTGCCAGCAGCCAGATACTAGGGGTCTGGCAGTTCTTC. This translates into CASSQILGVWQFF.

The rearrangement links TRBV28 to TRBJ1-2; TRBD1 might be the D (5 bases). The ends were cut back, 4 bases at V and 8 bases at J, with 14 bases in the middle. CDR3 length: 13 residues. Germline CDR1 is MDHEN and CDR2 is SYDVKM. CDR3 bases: TGTGCCAGCAGTTCCTCCGGGGGTCGGGGCTACACCTTC. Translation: CASSSSGGRGYTF.

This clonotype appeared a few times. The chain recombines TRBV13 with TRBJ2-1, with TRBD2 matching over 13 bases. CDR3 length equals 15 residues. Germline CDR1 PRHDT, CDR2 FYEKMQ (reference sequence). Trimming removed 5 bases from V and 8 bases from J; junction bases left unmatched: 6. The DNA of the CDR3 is TGTGCCAGCAGCCGGACTAGCGGGAGTTTTTATGAGCAGTTCTTC. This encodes CASSRTSGSFYEQFF.

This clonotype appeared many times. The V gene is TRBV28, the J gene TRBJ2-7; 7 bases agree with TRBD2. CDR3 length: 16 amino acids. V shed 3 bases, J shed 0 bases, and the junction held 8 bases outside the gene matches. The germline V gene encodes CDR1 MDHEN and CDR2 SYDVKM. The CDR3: CASSFRAGESSYEQYF. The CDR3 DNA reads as TGTGCCAGCAGTTTCAGGGCGGGGGAGAGCTCCTACGAGCAGTACTTC.